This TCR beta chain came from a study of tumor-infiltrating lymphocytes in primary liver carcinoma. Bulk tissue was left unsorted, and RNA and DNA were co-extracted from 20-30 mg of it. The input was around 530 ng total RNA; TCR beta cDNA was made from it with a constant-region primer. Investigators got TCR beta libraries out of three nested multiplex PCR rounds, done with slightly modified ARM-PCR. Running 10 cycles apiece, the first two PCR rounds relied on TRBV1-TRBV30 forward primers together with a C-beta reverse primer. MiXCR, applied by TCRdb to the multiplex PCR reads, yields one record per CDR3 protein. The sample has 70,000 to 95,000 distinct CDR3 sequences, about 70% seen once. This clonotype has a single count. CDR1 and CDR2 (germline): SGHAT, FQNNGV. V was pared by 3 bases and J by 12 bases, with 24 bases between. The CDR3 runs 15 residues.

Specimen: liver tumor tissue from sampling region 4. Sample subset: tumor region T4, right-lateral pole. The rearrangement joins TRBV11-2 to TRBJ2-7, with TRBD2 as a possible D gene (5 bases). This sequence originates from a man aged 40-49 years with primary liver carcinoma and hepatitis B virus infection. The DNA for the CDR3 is TGTGCCAGCAGCTTGGCTACGTCTAGCTCCTACGAGTGGTACTTC. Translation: CASSLATSSSYEWYF.